Shown below are 18 T cell receptor beta chains from a single sample sequenced in a study of cytomegalovirus exposure and HLA in healthy donors (TCRdb year 2017). Receptors were amplified or captured by the immunoSEQ multiplex PCR assay. For the multiplex PCR, a mixture combining 60 forward primers for TCR Vbeta segments and 13 reverse primers for TCR Jbeta segments was used. Entries here come from immuneACCESS through TCRdb and include only in-frame sequences with V and J called. Some clones fail to appear in such tables; in the studies checked, an unresolved V gene covers under half of the shortfall, and the cause of the remainder is unknown. The record for this sample contains approximately 30,000 clones. The ten largest clones add up to approximately 3.6% of the sample. The specimen was PBMCs. The receptors originated from a woman aged 40 to 55 in good health and CMV-seropositive.

The V gene is TRBV6-5, the J gene TRBJ1-1; no clear D. V was cut by 2 bases and J by 5 bases, with 15 bases left in between. CDR1 and CDR2 from the germline V gene are MNHEY and SVGAGI. CDR3 length equals 15 residues. The CDR3 reads CASSYSGGRGTEAFF. The CDR3, as DNA: TGTGCCAGCAGTTACAGTGGAGGGAGAGGAACTGAAGCTTTCTTT.

This sequence joins TRBV27 and TRBJ2-7, with TRBD1 as a possible D gene (5 bases). CDR1 and CDR2 from the germline V gene are MNHEY and SMNVEV (reference sequence). This CDR3 is built from 14 residues. The V end lost 7 bases, the J end lost 10 bases, and 23 bases lay between the germline ends. The CDR3 nucleotides are TGTGCCAGCACCCACAGGTGGGGTAGGGGCAATCAGTACTTC. Encoded protein: CASTHRWGRGNQYF.

V is TRBV4-1 and J is TRBJ2-1; 10 bases are a match to TRBD2. Germline CDR1 MGHRA, CDR2 YSYEKL. V shed 1 base and J 11 bases; nucleotides not matched to a gene: 17. The CDR3 runs 18 residues. This CDR3 reads CASSQGNLAGGFTMKQFF. CDR3 nucleotide sequence: TGCGCCAGCAGCCAAGGCAATTTAGCGGGAGGATTTACAATGAAGCAGTTCTTC.

V gene TRBV2 combines with J gene TRBJ1-5, with a possible D match to TRBD1 (6 bases). V dropped 6 bases and J dropped 3 bases, with 18 bases sitting between them. Germline values: CDR1 SNHLY, CDR2 FYNNEI. There are 16 residues in the CDR3. The CDR3 sequence: CASSPTGPLTNQPQHF. As DNA, the CDR3 is TGTGCCAGCAGCCCAACAGGGCCCCTGACCAATCAGCCCCAGCATTTT.

V and J are TRBV29-1 and TRBJ2-7; 9 positions agree with TRBD1. Trimming cost V 3 bases and J 4 bases; bases outside gene matches: 7. The CDR3 is 14 residues long. From germline, CDR1 is SQVTM and CDR2 ANQGSEA. The CDR3 loop reads CSVEGTGSIYEQYF. DNA of the CDR3: TGCAGCGTTGAGGGGACAGGGTCTATTTACGAGCAGTACTTC.

Turning to this clone: Mismatch with germline at one junction end may stem from a read error. The chain is built from TRBV7-8 and TRBJ1-2, with 7 bases fitting TRBD1. The CDR3 sequence is 12 residues long. Per the germline V gene, CDR1 is SGHVS and CDR2 is FQNEAQ. The chain's CDR3 is CASSLSMQGEFF. Written as DNA, the CDR3 is TGTGCCAGCAGCTTGTCTATGCAGGGGGAATTCTTC.

The CDR3 nucleotides are TGTGCCAGCAGGAGACAGGCTGAGGGCACTGAAGCTTTCTTT. It encodes CASRRQAEGTEAFF. The chain couples TRBV4-2 to TRBJ1-1; TRBD1 might be the D (6 bases). CDR1 LGHNA and CDR2 YNFKEQ come from the germline V gene. V lost 6 bases and J 4 bases, leaving 15 bases between the germline ends. This CDR3 has 14 amino acids.

This chain links TRBV5-4 with TRBJ2-7, with 7 bases fitting TRBD2. The CDR3 is made up of 17 amino acids. CDR1 and CDR2 from the germline V gene are SGHNT and YYREEE (reference sequence). Germline trimming cut 4 bases from V and 5 bases from J; bases unmatched to any gene: 18. The CDR3 reads CASSPEGLAELLDEQYF. The CDR3 DNA follows: TGTGCCAGCAGCCCCGAAGGCCTAGCGGAGCTCCTAGACGAGCAGTACTTC.

The chain has TRBV6-1 and TRBJ1-1; no clear D gene. Between the trimmed V and J ends, which lost 5 bases and 10 bases, there was a span of 17 bases. This CDR3 is 13 amino acids long. The germline gives CDR1 MNHNS, CDR2 SASEGT. The CDR3 sequence is CASSLRDLRRAFF. The DNA for the CDR3 is TGTGCCAGCAGTCTTCGGGATTTACGGCGAGCTTTCTTT.

This sequence joins TRBV7-6 and TRBJ2-7; weak D call: TRBD1 (7 bases). The CDR3 runs 16 residues. Germline V gene lookup returns CDR1 SGHVS and CDR2 FNYEAQ. V lost 2 bases, J lost 1 base, and 15 bases lay in between. The CDR3 protein is CASSLSKGAGSYEQYF. DNA for the CDR3: TGTGCCAGCAGCTTATCGAAGGGGGCGGGGTCCTACGAGCAGTACTTC.

The chain employs TRBV18 and TRBJ2-7; 8 bases are shared with TRBD1. In germline, CDR1 is KGHSH, CDR2 LQKENI. This CDR3 is 15 amino acids long. V was clipped by 3 bases and J by 0 bases; unmatched bases: 4. CDR3 amino acids: CASSPGQGSSYEQYF. CDR3 DNA: TGTGCCAGCTCACCTGGACAGGGAAGCTCCTACGAGCAGTACTTC.

This chain joins TRBV25-1 and TRBJ2-3, with TRBD2 matching over 9 bases. The CDR3 runs 15 residues. Germline values: CDR1 MGHDK, CDR2 SYGVNS. V dropped 6 bases and J dropped 4; count of bases not matched to a gene: 8. For the CDR3, the DNA is TGTGCCAGCAGCCCAATAGCGGGAGTCCCAGATACGCAGTATTTT. Its protein is CASSPIAGVPDTQYF.

The chain carries TRBV29-1 and TRBJ1-2, with a tentative D call TRBD1 (5 bases). Deletions cut 1 base from V and 3 bases from J, with 12 bases between. Germline V gene lookup returns CDR1 SQVTM and CDR2 ANQGSEA. CDR3 length equals 14 residues. Here the CDR3 reads CSVEAGGRDYGYTF. For the CDR3, the DNA is TGCAGCGTTGAAGCTGGTGGCAGGGACTATGGCTACACCTTC.

Comments on this clone: This CDR3 is missing its conserved last phenylalanine or tryptophan, likely due to a read error. The chain recombines TRBV30 with TRBJ1-2; D is perhaps TRBD1 (6 bases). The CDR3 consists of 15 residues. Deletions cut 0 bases from V and 8 bases from J, with 19 bases between. Germline loops: CDR1 GTSNPN, CDR2 SVGIG (reference sequence). The CDR3 loop is CAWSVPGGASMGYTL. The DNA for the CDR3 is TGTGCCTGGAGTGTACCGGGGGGCGCGAGTATGGGCTACACCCTC.

The genes are TRBV9 and TRBJ1-1; 8 bases map to TRBD1. From germline, CDR1 is SGDLS and CDR2 YYNGEE. This CDR3 is built from 15 residues. The trim removed 4 bases at V and 2 bases at J, leaving 7 bases unmatched. The CDR3 nucleotides read TGTGCCAGCAGCCCCCCGGACAGGGCTAACACTGAAGCTTTCTTT. As protein: CASSPPDRANTEAFF.

This rearrangement joins TRBV6-4 to TRBJ2-7; maybe TRBD2 (5 bases). The CDR3 contains 16 residues. The germline gives CDR1 MRHNA, CDR2 SNTAGT. Trimming left V 5 bases short and J 0 bases short, with 17 bases between. CDR3 protein: CASSHHREYLSYEQYF. CDR3 DNA: TGTGCCAGCAGTCACCACCGGGAATACCTCTCCTACGAGCAGTACTTC.

The V call is TRBV7-9, the J call TRBJ2-7; D is possibly TRBD2 (6 bases). The CDR3 length is 14 residues. Germline-derived CDR1 and CDR2 are SEHNR and FQNEAQ (reference sequence). Trimming shortened V by 5 bases and J by 6 bases, and 17 bases separated the two germline ends. CDR3 protein: CASSPVLALVEQYF. The CDR3 DNA reads as TGTGCCAGCAGCCCGGTCCTAGCGTTGGTCGAGCAGTACTTC.

The V call is TRBV6-1, the J call TRBJ1-6; D is unclear. Germline assignment: CDR1 MNHNS and CDR2 SASEGT. The CDR3 sequence is 13 residues long. V shed 3 bases and J shed 9 bases, with 9 bases lying between them. The CDR3 protein is CASSDEAGSPLHF. In DNA, the CDR3 is TGTGCCAGCAGTGACGAGGCCGGTTCACCCCTCCACTTT.